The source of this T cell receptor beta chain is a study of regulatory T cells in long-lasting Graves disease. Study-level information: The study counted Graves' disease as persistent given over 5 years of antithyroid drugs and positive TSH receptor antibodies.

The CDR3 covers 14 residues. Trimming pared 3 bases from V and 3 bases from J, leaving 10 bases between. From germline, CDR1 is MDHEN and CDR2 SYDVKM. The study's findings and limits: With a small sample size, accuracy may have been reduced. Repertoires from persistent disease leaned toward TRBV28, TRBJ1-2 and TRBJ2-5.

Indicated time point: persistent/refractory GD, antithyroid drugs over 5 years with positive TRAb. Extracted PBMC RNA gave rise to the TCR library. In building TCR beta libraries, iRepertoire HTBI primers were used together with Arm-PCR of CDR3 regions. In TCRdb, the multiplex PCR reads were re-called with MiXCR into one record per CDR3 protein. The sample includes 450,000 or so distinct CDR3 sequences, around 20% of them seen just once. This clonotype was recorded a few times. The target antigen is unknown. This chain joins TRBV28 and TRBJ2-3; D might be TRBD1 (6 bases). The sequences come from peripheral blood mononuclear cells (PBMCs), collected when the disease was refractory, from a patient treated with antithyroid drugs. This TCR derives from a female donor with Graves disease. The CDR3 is CASSFGGATDTQYF. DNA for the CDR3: TGTGCCAGCAGTTTTGGGGGCGCAACAGATACGCAGTATTTT.